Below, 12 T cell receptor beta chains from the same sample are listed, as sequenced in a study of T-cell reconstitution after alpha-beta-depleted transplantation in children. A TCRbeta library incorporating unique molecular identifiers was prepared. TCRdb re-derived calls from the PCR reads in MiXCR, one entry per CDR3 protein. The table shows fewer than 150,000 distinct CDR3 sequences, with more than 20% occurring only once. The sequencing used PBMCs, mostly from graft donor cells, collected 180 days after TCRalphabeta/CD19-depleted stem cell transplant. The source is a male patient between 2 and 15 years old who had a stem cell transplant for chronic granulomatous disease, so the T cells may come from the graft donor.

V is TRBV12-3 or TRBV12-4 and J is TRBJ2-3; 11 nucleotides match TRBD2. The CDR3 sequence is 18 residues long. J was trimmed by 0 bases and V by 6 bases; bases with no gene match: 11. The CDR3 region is CASSKAGTSGLSTDTQYF. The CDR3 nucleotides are TGTGCCAGCAGCAAAGCCGGGACTAGCGGACTGAGCACAGATACGCAGTATTTT.

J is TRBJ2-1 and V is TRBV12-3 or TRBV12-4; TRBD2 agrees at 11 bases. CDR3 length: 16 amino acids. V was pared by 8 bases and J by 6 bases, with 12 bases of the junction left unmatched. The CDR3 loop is CASGDRLAGKLNEQFF. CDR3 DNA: TGTGCCAGCGGAGATCGACTAGCGGGGAAGCTCAATGAGCAGTTCTTC.

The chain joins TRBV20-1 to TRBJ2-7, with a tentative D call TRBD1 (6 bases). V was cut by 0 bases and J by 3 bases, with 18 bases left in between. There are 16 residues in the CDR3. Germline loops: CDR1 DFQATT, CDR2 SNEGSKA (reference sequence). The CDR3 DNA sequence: TGCAGTGCTAGAGATATGGGGGCTGTTCCCGACTACGAGCAGTACTTC. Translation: CSARDMGAVPDYEQYF.

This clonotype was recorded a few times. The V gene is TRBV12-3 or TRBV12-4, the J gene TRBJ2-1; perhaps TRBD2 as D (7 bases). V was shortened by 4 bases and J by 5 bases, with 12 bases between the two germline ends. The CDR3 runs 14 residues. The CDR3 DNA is TGTGCCAGCAGTTGGGGGGGGGCGGACAATGAGCAGTTCTTC. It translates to CASSWGGADNEQFF.

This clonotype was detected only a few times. In DNA form, the CDR3 reads TGCAGTGCTAGAACTACCGGACTAGTATCCACCGGGGAGCTGTTTTTT. Translation gives CSARTTGLVSTGELFF. The chain employs TRBV20-1 and TRBJ2-2; 7 bases agree with TRBD2. Germline assignment: CDR1 DFQATT and CDR2 SNEGSKA (reference sequence). V shed 2 bases, J shed 4 bases, and the junction held 10 bases outside the gene matches. CDR3 length equals 16 residues.

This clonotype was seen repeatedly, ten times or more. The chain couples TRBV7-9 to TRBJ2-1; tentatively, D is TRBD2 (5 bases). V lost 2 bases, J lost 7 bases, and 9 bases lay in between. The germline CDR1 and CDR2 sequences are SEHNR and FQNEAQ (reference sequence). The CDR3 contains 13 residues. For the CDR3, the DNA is TGTGCCAGCAGCTTACCCCGGGGTAATGAGCAGTTCTTC. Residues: CASSLPRGNEQFF.

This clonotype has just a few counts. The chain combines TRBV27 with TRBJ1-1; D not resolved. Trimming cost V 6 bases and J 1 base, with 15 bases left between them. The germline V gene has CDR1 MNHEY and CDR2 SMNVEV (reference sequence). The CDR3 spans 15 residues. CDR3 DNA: TGTGCCAGCAGCCCAAATTACGGGAGGAACACTGAAGCTTTCTTT. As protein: CASSPNYGRNTEAFF.

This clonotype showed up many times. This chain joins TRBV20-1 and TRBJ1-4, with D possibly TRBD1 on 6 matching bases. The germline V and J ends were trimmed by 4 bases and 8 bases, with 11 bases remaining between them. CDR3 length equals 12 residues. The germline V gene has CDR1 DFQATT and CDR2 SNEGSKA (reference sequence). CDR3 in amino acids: CSAMTQGEKLFF. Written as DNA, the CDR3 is TGCAGTGCTATGACCCAGGGGGAAAAACTGTTTTTT.

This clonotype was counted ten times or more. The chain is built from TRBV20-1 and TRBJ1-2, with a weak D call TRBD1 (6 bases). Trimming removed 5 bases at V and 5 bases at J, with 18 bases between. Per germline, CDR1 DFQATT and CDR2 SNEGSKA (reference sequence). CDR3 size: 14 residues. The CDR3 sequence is CSARNQGIRYGYTF. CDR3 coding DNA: TGCAGTGCTCGGAACCAGGGGATTCGGTATGGCTACACCTTC.

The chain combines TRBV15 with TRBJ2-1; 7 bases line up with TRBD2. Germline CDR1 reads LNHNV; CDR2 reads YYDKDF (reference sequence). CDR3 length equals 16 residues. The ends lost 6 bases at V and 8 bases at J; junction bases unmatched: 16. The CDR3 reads CATSTKMGGRRYEQFF. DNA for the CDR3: TGTGCCACCAGTACAAAGATGGGGGGGAGACGATATGAGCAGTTCTTC.

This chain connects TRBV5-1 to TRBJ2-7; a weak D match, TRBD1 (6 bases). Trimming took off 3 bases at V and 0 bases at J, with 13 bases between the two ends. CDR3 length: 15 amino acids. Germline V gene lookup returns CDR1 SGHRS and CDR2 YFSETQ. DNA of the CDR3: TGCGCCAGCAGCTCACAGGGCTATAGCTCCTACGAGCAGTACTTC. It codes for CASSSQGYSSYEQYF.

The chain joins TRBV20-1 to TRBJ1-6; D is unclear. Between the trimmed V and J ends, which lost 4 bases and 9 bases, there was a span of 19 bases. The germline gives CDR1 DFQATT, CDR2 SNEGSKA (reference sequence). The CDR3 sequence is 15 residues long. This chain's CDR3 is CSANHGPDRSSPLHF. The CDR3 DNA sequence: TGCAGTGCTAACCACGGACCGGATCGGAGTTCACCCCTCCACTTT.